The subject of this entry is one T cell receptor beta chain. Its cognate antigen is unknown. Trimming removed 1 base at V and 2 bases at J, with 6 bases between. The CDR3 has 14 amino acids. The germline V gene encodes CDR1 SSHAT and CDR2 FNYEAQ (reference sequence). These data originate in a study of OX40 agonist ivuxolimab in advanced cancers. Study summary: Three patients, one with hepatocellular carcinoma and two with cutaneous melanoma, responded partially.

Study-level results: Average numbers of expanded clones were greater in CD8+ T cells than in CD4+. Clones of CD4+ and CD8+ blood T cells grew by week 6 at doses of 0.1 to 3.0 mg/kg. Among the lowest peripheral clonal expansion occurred in 0.1-3.0 mg/kg partial responders.

Assay: immunoSEQ multiplex PCR; the TCRdb copy retains only in-frame clones and omits some. The data show tens of thousands of clones, just over 90% seen once. The sequences come from CD4+ or CD8+ T cells sorted from blood, collected in a trial of the OX40 agonist ivuxolimab. The clonotype was recovered from an adult with an advanced solid tumor such as melanoma, head and neck, liver or kidney cancer. The chain recombines TRBV7-7 with TRBJ1-5, with D maybe TRBD1 (6 bases). In DNA, the CDR3 is TGTGCCAGCAGCTTAGACAGGGGCAATCAGCCCCAGCATTTT. Amino acid sequence: CASSLDRGNQPQHF.